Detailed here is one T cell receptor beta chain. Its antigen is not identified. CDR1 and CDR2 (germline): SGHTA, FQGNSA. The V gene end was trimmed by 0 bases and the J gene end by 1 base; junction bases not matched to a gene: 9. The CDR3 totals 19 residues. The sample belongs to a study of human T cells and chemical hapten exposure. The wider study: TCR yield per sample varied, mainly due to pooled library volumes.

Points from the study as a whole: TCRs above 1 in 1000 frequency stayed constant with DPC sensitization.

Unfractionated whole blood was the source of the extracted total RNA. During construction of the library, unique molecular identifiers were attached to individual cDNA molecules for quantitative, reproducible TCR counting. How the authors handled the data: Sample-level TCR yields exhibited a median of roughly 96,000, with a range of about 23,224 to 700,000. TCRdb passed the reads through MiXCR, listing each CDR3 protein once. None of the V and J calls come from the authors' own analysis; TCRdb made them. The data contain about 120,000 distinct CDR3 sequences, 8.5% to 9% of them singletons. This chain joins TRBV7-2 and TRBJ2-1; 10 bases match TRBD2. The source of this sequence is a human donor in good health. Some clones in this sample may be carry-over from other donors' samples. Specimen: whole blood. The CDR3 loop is CASSLARDSGGISYNEQFF. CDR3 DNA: TGTGCCAGCAGCTTAGCGCGGGATAGCGGGGGGATTTCCTACAATGAGCAGTTCTTC.